The 9 T cell receptor beta chains below come from one sample, sequenced in a study of T cells in women clearing cervical HPV infection. Method: immunoSEQ multiplex PCR; TCRdb's copy keeps in-frame clones and lacks some. In all, the sample yields about 30,000 clones. Sequencing was carried out using blood buffy coat. These receptors were collected from a woman between 18 and 69 years old with a cervical HPV16 infection that either progressed to CIN3+ or cleared (not recorded which).

Note on this clone: From the germline J gene comes the end of the CDR3, since the read stops 3 residues before it. The gene calls are TRBV7-9 and TRBJ2-5; TRBD1 matches at 8 bases. The CDR3 consists of 14 residues. Germline V gene sequence: CDR1 SEHNR, CDR2 FQNEAQ (reference sequence). The V segment lost 3 bases and the J segment 5 bases; nucleotides outside the gene matches: 5. CDR3 region: CASSLGTGSETQYF. The CDR3 DNA, read in part, is TGTGCCAGCAGCTTGGGGACAGGAAGCGAGACC.

This CDR3 reads CASSLDGTGDQPQHF. The sequenced CDR3 bases are TGTGCCAGCAGCTTAGACGGGACAGGGGACCAGCCC. The chain recombines TRBV7-8 with TRBJ1-5, with 10 bases that match TRBD1. The read falls 3 residues short of the CDR3 end, and the missing part is taken from the germline J gene. Germline V gene data show CDR1 as SGHVS and CDR2 as FQNEAQ. The CDR3 covers 15 residues. J gave up 7 bases and V 1 base, and 4 bases lay outside the gene matches.

As concerns this clone: The CDR3 end falls 3 residues outside the read, so it is completed with the germline J gene. V and J are TRBV30 and TRBJ1-4; possible D gene TRBD1, 5 bases. The V and J ends lost 4 bases and 7 bases respectively, with 7 bases between them. CDR3 length equals 11 residues. Germline V lookup: CDR1 GTSNPN, CDR2 SVGIG (reference sequence). The CDR3 loop reads CAWNTGEKLFF. The sequenced CDR3 bases are TGTGCCTGGAACACAGGTGAAAAA.

In regard to this clone: At one of its ends the junction is not consistent with the germline gene, which may arise from a read error. This same CDR3 is encoded by further DNA sequences in the sample. The DNA read from the CDR3 is TGTGCCAGTAGTTCGGCGAGGGTGCGTCGAAACACT. Residues: CASSSARVRRNT. The CDR3 reads in full as CASSSARVRRNTIYF. The V and J genes are TRBV19 and TRBJ1-3; D gene unclear. The CDR3 end falls 3 residues outside the read, so it is completed with the germline J gene. CDR3 size: 15 residues. CDR1 and CDR2 from the germline V gene are LNHDA and SQIVND (reference sequence).

With regard to this clone: The missing CDR3 end, 3 residues past where the read stops, is filled in from the germline J gene. This chain joins TRBV2 and TRBJ2-3; 13 bases match TRBD2. The CDR3 runs 19 residues. The germline V gene has CDR1 SNHLY and CDR2 FYNNEI. CDR3 bases read: TGTGCCAGCAGTGGAAGTGGTGGAGGGACTAGCGGGGACCAAGAGACG. It yields the protein CASSGSGGGTSGDQET. The full CDR3 protein reads CASSGSGGGTSGDQETQYF.

CDR3 bases read: TGTGCCAGCAGCTTCAAGACTCGCTCAGATACG. The encoded protein is CASSFKTRSDT. The full CDR3 sequence reads CASSFKTRSDTQYF. The chain couples TRBV5-6 to TRBJ2-3; D unclear. The sequenced fragment ends 3 residues before the CDR3 boundary, so the rest is inferred from the germline J gene. The CDR3 runs 14 residues. Trimming stripped 2 bases from V and 4 bases from J, with 11 bases between. Germline V gene data show CDR1 as SGHDT and CDR2 as YYEEEE.

Notes on this clone: The sequenced fragment ends 3 residues before the CDR3 boundary, so the rest is inferred from the germline J gene. The chain has TRBV6-1 and TRBJ1-2, with D perhaps TRBD1 (6 bases). V was pared by 4 bases and J by 5 bases, with 14 bases between. CDR1 and CDR2 from the germline V gene are MNHNS and SASEGT. CDR3 length: 14 amino acids. The CDR3 sequence: CASSVQGSGYGYTF. The sequenced part of the CDR3 DNA is TGTGCCAGCAGTGTCCAGGGGTCAGGGTATGGC.

In regard to this clone: The observed sequence ends 3 residues before the CDR3 terminus, with the missing tail filled in from the germline J gene. The chain uses TRBV7-2 and TRBJ1-2; no definite D call. Germline values: CDR1 SGHTA, CDR2 FQGNSA. The CDR3 loop spans 14 amino acids. The part of the CDR3 DNA that was read is TGTGCCAGCAGCTTGTTGTTAGCCAAAAACATC. Encoded protein: CASSLLLAKNI. The complete CDR3 reads CASSLLLAKNIYTF.

Comments on this clone: The sequence runs out 3 residues before the end of the CDR3; the remainder is reconstructed from the germline J gene. The chain combines TRBV20-1 with TRBJ2-3; possible D gene TRBD2, 5 bases. This CDR3 spans 16 amino acids. CDR1 is DFQATT, CDR2 SNEGSKA, per germline (reference sequence). V was pared by 3 bases and J by 2 bases, with 18 bases between. The CDR3 reads CSARSFLLEYTDTQYF. The sequenced part of the CDR3 DNA is TGCAGTGCTAGGAGTTTTTTACTAGAATACACAGATACG.